A selection of T cell receptor beta chains follows, all from one sample in a study of cytomegalovirus exposure and HLA in healthy donors. TCRdb keeps only in-frame clones here, not all; method: immunoSEQ multiplex PCR. The profile shows 100,000 to 150,000 clones, over 70% of them singletons. Input material: PBMCs. These TCRs come from a woman aged 55 to 70 in good health and CMV-seropositive. The CDR3 runs from the conserved cysteine through the conserved F or W. The D gene is left open where the match is weak. The size of a clone is reported for some rows only, either as once, few or many, or as a class for expanded clones.

d_gene	j_gene	v_gene	abundance	CDR3nt	CDR3aa
.	TRBJ1-1	TRBV29-1	once	TGCAGCGCCTCCCACACTGAAGCTTTCTTT	CSASHTEAFF
TRBD1	TRBJ2-1	TRBV27	.	TGTGCCAGCACCAGACAGGGCGGCTACAATGAGCAGTTCTTC	CASTRQGGYNEQFF
.	TRBJ1-2	TRBV4-1	.	TGCGCCAGCAGCCACGTCGGGGGAGGGTCTGGCTACACCTTC	CASSHVGGGSGYTF
.	TRBJ2-1	TRBV4-2	.	TGTGCCAGCAGCCGGACCCTAACAGGAGCTTACAATGAGCAGTTCTTC	CASSRTLTGAYNEQFF
.	TRBJ1-1	TRBV7-9	.	TGTGCCAGCAGCTTTGGGGGGAAGAGTACTGAAGCTTTCTTT	CASSFGGKSTEAFF
.	TRBJ2-2	TRBV2	.	TGTGCCAGCAGTACTGAAGGAGGGGCCGGGGAGCTGTTTTTT	CASSTEGGAGELFF
.	TRBJ1-1	TRBV28	.	TGTGCCAGCAGTTTACAGGGGTATAGAGGCACTGAAGCTTTCTTT	CASSLQGYRGTEAFF
.	TRBJ1-1	TRBV7-9	.	TGTGCCAGCACCCCGGGGGGGGGCACTGAAGCTTTCTTT	CASTPGGGTEAFF
.	TRBJ2-5	TRBV10-1	once	TGCGCCAGCACCGAAGGGGTCGGGGAGACCCAGTACTTC	CASTEGVGETQYF
.	TRBJ2-5	TRBV27	.	TGTGCCAGCAGTTACGCAGGGAAAGAGACCCAGTACTTC	CASSYAGKETQYF
.	TRBJ2-5	TRBV5-1	.	TGCGCCAGCAGCTCACGACCAGAGGCAGTTGGGGGGGAGACCCAGTACTTC	CASSSRPEAVGGETQYF
TRBD1	TRBJ1-2	TRBV5-6	few	TGTGCCAGCAGCCCCACGGGACAGCGAACTTATGGCTACACCTTC	CASSPTGQRTYGYTF
.	TRBJ1-5	TRBV18	.	TGTGCCAGCTCACGCGACCGGGAGCAGCCCCAGCATTTT	CASSRDREQPQHF
TRBD1	TRBJ1-2	TRBV7-3	.	TGTGCCAGCAGCCAGGGACAGTCACCCTATGGCTACACCTTC	CASSQGQSPYGYTF
TRBD1	TRBJ1-1	TRBV18	.	TGTGCCAGCTCACCGGACAGGTTCACTGAAGCTTTCTTT	CASSPDRFTEAFF
.	TRBJ1-1	TRBV19	.	TGTGCCAGTAGTATAAGCCGGAACACTGAAGCTTTCTTT	CASSISRNTEAFF
.	TRBJ2-1	TRBV29-1	.	TGCAGCGTTGAAATTGTGGCGGATGAGCAGTTCTTC	CSVEIVADEQFF
TRBD1	TRBJ2-7	TRBV28	.	TGTGCCAGCAGCCCAAGAGGGGGCGTGGAGCAGTACTTC	CASSPRGGVEQYF
.	TRBJ2-5	TRBV2	few	TGTGCCGTAGGGCCGGCGGGTAGGGAAGAGACCCAGTACTTC	CAVGPAGREETQYF
.	TRBJ1-6	TRBV5-8	few	TGTGCCAGCAGCAGCCTATCGGGGGGGCATAATTCACCCCTCCACTTT	CASSSLSGGHNSPLHF
TRBD1	TRBJ1-2	TRBV7-6	.	TGTGCCAGCAGCTTAGGGGGGACAGCCTATGGCTACACCTTC	CASSLGGTAYGYTF
TRBD1	TRBJ1-5	TRBV6-5	few	TGTGCCAGCAGTACTGGACAGGGCAATCAGCCCCAGCATTTT	CASSTGQGNQPQHF
.	TRBJ1-3	TRBV5-6	.	TGTGCCAGCAGCCCACTCTTCTCTGGAAACACCATATATTTT	CASSPLFSGNTIYF
.	TRBJ1-5	TRBV13	few	TGTGCCAGCAGCTTAAGGGCAGGGAATCGCAATCAGCCCCAGCATTTT	CASSLRAGNRNQPQHF
TRBD1	TRBJ1-1	TRBV27	few	TGTGCCAGCAGTTTAGACAGGGGGAACACTGAAGCTTTCTTT	CASSLDRGNTEAFF
TRBD1	TRBJ1-6	TRBV7-9	.	TGTGCCAGCAGCCCCGGGACAGTGACTAATTCACCCCTCCACTTT	CASSPGTVTNSPLHF
.	TRBJ2-3	TRBV7-2	.	TGTGCCAGCAGCTTTCTCGGCGGGACGGTGGGGGATACGCAGTATTTT	CASSFLGGTVGDTQYF
TRBD1	TRBJ1-1	TRBV15	.	TGTGCCACCAGCAGACAGGGGGGGAACACTGAAGCTTTCTTT	CATSRQGGNTEAFF
TRBD1	TRBJ2-7	TRBV25-1	few	TGTGCCAGCAGTGATTGGAACAGGGGGCGTTACGAGCAGTACTTC	CASSDWNRGRYEQYF
TRBD1	TRBJ2-7	TRBV18	few	TGTGCCAGCTCAACCCGGGACAGGGACGAGCAGTACTTC	CASSTRDRDEQYF
.	TRBJ2-7	TRBV11-2	.	TGTGCCAGCAGCTTAGATCTTGGGCATTCCTACGAGCAGTACTTC	CASSLDLGHSYEQYF
TRBD1	TRBJ1-6	TRBV9	.	TGTGCCAGCAGCCCTCAGACACAGGGGCGCTCACCCCTCCACTTT	CASSPQTQGRSPLHF
TRBD1	TRBJ2-1	TRBV9	.	TGTGCCAGCAGCGTTTCGGAAGGGACAGGGGAGCAGTTCTTC	CASSVSEGTGEQFF
TRBD2	TRBJ2-1	TRBV5-1	.	TGCGCCAGCAGCTTTTCTCGGGGGGGCTTCAATGAGCAGTTCTTC	CASSFSRGGFNEQFF
.	TRBJ2-1	TRBV28	once	TGTGCCAGTAGGGATGCGGGCCCAACGTGGGATGAGCAGTTCTTC	CASRDAGPTWDEQFF